The rows below give T cell receptor beta chains drawn from one sample of a study of CD8+ T cells in alopecia areata. Repertoires were generated with immunoSEQ multiplex PCR, while TCRdb's copy carries only in-frame clones and drops some. Here the sample spans roughly 250,000 clones, 67% being singletons. The material sequenced was CD4+ T cells sorted from blood, taken at week 0. Source of these receptors: a human donor with alopecia areata. CDR3s include the opening cysteine and the closing phenylalanine or tryptophan. D genes are given only for firm matches.

>TRBV7-2|TRBJ1-6|TRBD1
TGTGCCAGCAGCTTAGGGGCAGGGGGCAATTCACCCCTCCACTTT
CASSLGAGGNSPLHF
>TRBV27|TRBJ2-3|TRBD2
TGTGCCAGCAGTCTTAGCGGGGGCGCCCGCACAGATACGCAGTATTTT
CASSLSGGARTDTQYF
>TRBV14|TRBJ2-5|.
TGTGCCAGCAGCCGGGACGGCCAAGAGACCCAGTACTTC
CASSRDGQETQYF
>TRBV7-9|TRBJ2-7|TRBD1
TGTGCCAGCACCCCAGACAGGGGGACCTACGAGCAGTACTTC
CASTPDRGTYEQYF
>TRBV6-5|TRBJ1-2|.
TGTGCCAGCAGCCCAACAGGTTATGGCTACACCTTC
CASSPTGYGYTF
>TRBV30|TRBJ1-3|.
TGTGCCTGGAGTCCCCGGTGGTCGGGTCCCTCTGGAAACACCATATATTTT
CAWSPRWSGPSGNTIYF
>TRBV5-1|TRBJ1-1|.
TGCGCCAGCAGCGGCAGGGGCGGGGAAGCTTTCTTT
CASSGRGGEAFF
>TRBV29-1|TRBJ2-5|.
TGCAGCGTGTGGACAGCCCAAGAGACCCAGTACTTC
CSVWTAQETQYF
>TRBV30|TRBJ2-3|.
TGTGCCTGGAGTCCCGGGGCGAGTGGAGATACGCAGTATTTT
CAWSPGASGDTQYF
>TRBV30|TRBJ1-1|.
TGTGCCTGGAGGTTTACCAGGATGAACACTGAAGCTTTCTTT
CAWRFTRMNTEAFF
>TRBV4-2|TRBJ1-4|TRBD1
TGTGCCAGCAGCCCACGGACAGGGCCCGAAAAACTGTTTTTT
CASSPRTGPEKLFF
>TRBV6-5|TRBJ1-2|.
TGTGCCAGCAGCTTAGACAGGATATATGGCTACACCTTC
CASSLDRIYGYTF
>TRBV29-1|TRBJ2-2|.
TGCAGCGTTGTCGGGACGAACACCGGGGAGCTGTTTTTT
CSVVGTNTGELFF
>TRBV29-1|TRBJ2-3|.
TGCAGCGTTGCGGGATCTGGAGGGACAGATACGCAGTATTTT
CSVAGSGGTDTQYF
>TRBV7-2|TRBJ2-2|TRBD1
TGTGCCAGCAGCGTGACGACAGGGACCGGGGAGCTGTTTTTT
CASSVTTGTGELFF
>TRBV18|TRBJ1-5|TRBD1
TGTGCCAGCTCACCGGAAACAGGGGGCTCTCATCAGCCCCAGCATTTT
CASSPETGGSHQPQHF
>TRBV29-1|TRBJ1-4|.
TGCAGCGTTGAAGAGTGGCAGGGGAGCGAAAAACTGTTTTTT
CSVEEWQGSEKLFF
>TRBV5-8|TRBJ2-7|.
TGTGCCAGCAGCTTGTACCACCTCTACGAGCAGTACTTC
CASSLYHLYEQYF
>TRBV7-2|TRBJ2-5|.
TGTGCCAGCAGCGTTACTAGCCTACAAGAGACCCAGTACTTC
CASSVTSLQETQYF